This T cell receptor beta chain is drawn from a study of chemoradiotherapy in HPV16-positive cancers. Study conclusions and caveats: The functional HPV-specific definition rests on just a couple of HPV16-positive patients.

Libraries were prepared by immunoSEQ multiplex PCR; TCRdb keeps only in-frame clonotypes and omits some of them. Of under 13,000 clones listed, 74% are singletons. Regarding this clone: Its target is unknown.

Repertoires were sampled repeatedly during chemoradiotherapy. This clonotype was obtained from a human donor with HPV-associated anogenital cancer. The sample was taken from a patient who underwent chemoradiotherapy.

The chain's CDR3 is CASRDDTQTGELFF. For the CDR3, the DNA is TGTGCCAGCAGGGACGATACTCAAACCGGGGAGCTGTTTTTT. The J gene is TRBJ2-2, the V gene TRBV6-4; no firm D call. Trimming pared 6 bases from V and 5 bases from J, leaving 13 bases between. This CDR3 spans 14 amino acids. From germline, CDR1 is MRHNA and CDR2 SNTAGT.